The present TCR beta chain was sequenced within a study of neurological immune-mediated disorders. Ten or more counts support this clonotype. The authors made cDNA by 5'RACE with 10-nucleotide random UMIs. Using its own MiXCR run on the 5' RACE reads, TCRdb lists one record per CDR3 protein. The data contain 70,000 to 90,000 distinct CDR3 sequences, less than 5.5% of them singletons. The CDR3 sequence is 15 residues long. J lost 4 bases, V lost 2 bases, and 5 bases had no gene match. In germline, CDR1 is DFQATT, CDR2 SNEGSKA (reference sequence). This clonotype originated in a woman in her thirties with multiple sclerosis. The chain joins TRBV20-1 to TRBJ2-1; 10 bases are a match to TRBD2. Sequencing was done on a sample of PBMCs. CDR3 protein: CSARKAGGLYNEQFF. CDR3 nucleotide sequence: TGCAGTGCTAGAAAAGCGGGAGGGTTATACAATGAGCAGTTCTTC.